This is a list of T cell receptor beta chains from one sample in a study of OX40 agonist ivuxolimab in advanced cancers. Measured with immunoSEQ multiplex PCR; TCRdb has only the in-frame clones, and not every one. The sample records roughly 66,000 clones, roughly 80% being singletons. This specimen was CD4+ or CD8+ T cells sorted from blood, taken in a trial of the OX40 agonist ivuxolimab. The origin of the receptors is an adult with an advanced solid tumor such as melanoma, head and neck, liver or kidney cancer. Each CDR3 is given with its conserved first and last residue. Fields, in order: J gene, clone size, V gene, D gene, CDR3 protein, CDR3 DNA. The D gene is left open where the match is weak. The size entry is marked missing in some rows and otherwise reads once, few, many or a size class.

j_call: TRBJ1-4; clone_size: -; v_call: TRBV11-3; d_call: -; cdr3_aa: CASSLVGARNEKLFF; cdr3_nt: TGTGCCAGCAGCTTAGTGGGGGCGCGAAATGAAAAACTGTTTTTT
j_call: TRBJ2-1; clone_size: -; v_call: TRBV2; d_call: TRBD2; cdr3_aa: CASAGLAGVEQFF; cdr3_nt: TGTGCCAGCGCGGGACTAGCGGGAGTCGAGCAGTTCTTC
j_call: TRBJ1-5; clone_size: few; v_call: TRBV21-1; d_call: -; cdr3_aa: CAIVLSWTRIYYSNQPQHF; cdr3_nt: TGTGCCATCGTGCTATCCTGGACACGAATTTATTATAGCAATCAGCCCCAGCATTTT
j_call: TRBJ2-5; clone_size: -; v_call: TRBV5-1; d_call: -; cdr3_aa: CASSVIGLETQYF; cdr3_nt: TGCGCCAGCAGCGTGATTGGGTTGGAGACCCAGTACTTC
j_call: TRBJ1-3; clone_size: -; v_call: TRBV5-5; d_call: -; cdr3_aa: CASSLRGDSGNTIYF; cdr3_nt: TGTGCCAGCAGCTTGCGGGGGGACTCTGGAAACACCATATATTTT
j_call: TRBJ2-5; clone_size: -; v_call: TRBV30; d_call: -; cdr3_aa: CAWTRGYQETQYF; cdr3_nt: TGTGCCTGGACAAGGGGGTACCAAGAGACCCAGTACTTC
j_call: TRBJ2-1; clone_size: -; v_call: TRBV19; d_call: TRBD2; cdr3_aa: CASTLRTSGYNEQFF; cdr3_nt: TGTGCCAGTACCCTGAGGACTAGCGGTTACAATGAGCAGTTCTTC
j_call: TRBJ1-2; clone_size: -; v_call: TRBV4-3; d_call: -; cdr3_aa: CASSQGGGGNYGYTF; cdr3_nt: TGCGCCAGCAGCCAAGGAGGTGGCGGTAACTATGGCTACACCTTC
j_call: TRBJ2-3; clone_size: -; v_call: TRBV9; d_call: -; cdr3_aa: CASSVGGSQGRTDTQYF; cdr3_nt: TGTGCCAGCAGCGTAGGGGGGAGCCAGGGGAGGACAGATACGCAGTATTTT
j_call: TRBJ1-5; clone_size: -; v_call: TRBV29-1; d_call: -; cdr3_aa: CSVAGYGQPQHF; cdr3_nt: TGCAGCGTTGCAGGGTATGGACAGCCCCAGCATTTT
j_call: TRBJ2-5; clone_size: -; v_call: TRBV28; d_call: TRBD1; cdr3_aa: CASSADRGKETQYF; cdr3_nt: TGTGCCAGCAGTGCGGACAGGGGGAAGGAGACCCAGTACTTC
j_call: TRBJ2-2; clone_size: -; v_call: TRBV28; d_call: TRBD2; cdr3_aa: CASSPTGTRGNTGELFF; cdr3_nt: TGTGCCAGCAGTCCGACCGGGACTAGAGGGAACACCGGGGAGCTGTTTTTT
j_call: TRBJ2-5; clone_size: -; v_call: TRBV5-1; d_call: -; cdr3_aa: CASSLVGEYQETQYF; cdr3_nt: TGCGCCAGCAGCTTAGTGGGGGAGTACCAAGAGACCCAGTACTTC
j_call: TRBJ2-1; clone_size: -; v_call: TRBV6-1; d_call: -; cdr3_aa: CASSDNRVTEQFF; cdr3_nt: TGTGCCAGCAGTGATAACAGGGTTACTGAGCAGTTCTTC
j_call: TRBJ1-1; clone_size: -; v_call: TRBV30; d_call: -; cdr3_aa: CAWSGMVPNLNTEAFF; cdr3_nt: TGTGCCTGGAGCGGTATGGTACCCAATTTGAACACTGAAGCTTTCTTT
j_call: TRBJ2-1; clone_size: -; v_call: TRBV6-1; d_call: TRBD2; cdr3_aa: CAASRGLAGGSYQFF; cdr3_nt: TGTGCCGCTTCCAGGGGACTAGCGGGAGGTTCCTACCAGTTCTTC
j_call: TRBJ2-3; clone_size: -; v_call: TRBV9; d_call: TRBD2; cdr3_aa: CASSVVASGSSTDTQYF; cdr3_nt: TGTGCCAGCAGCGTAGTGGCTAGCGGGTCTAGCACAGATACGCAGTATTTT
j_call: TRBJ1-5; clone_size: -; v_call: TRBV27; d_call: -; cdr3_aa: CASRVDRNSNQPQHF; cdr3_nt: TGTGCCAGCAGGGTCGACAGGAATAGCAATCAGCCCCAGCATTTT
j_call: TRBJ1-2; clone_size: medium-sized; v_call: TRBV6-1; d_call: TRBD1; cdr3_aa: CASRARGRGNGYTF; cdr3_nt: TGTGCCAGCAGGGCCAGGGGGCGCGGGAATGGCTACACCTTC
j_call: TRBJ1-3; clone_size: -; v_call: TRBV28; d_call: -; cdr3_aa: CASSLRPGKAGNTIYF; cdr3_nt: TGTGCCAGCAGCCTTCGGCCAGGAAAAGCTGGAAACACCATATATTTT
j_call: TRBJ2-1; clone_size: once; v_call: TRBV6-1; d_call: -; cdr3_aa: CASSHPGVYNEQFF; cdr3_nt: TGTGCCAGCAGTCATCCCGGGGTCTACAATGAGCAGTTCTTC
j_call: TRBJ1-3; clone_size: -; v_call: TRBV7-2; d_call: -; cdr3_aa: CASSLVPGGSGNTIYF; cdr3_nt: TGTGCCAGCAGCTTAGTGCCGGGCGGGTCTGGAAACACCATATATTTT
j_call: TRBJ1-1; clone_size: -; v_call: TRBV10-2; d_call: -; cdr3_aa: CASRDQSWTMNTEAFF; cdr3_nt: TGCGCCAGCAGGGACCAAAGTTGGACAATGAACACTGAAGCTTTCTTT
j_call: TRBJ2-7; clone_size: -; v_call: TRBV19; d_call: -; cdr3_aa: CASSNSYEQYF; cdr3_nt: TGTGCCAGTAGCAACTCCTACGAGCAGTACTTC
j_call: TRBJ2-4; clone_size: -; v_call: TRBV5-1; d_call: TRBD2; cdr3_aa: CATRSGMENIQYF; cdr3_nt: TGCGCCACCCGAAGCGGGATGGAGAACATTCAGTACTTC
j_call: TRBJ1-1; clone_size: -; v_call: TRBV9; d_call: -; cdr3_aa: CASSLQTRPTEAFF; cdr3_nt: TGTGCCAGCAGCCTTCAGACCCGTCCCACTGAAGCTTTCTTT
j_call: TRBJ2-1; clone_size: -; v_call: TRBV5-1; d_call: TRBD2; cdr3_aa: CASSLAGLAGVSPSSYNEQFF; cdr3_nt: TGCGCCAGCAGCTTGGCCGGACTAGCGGGAGTCTCCCCAAGCTCCTACAATGAGCAGTTCTTC
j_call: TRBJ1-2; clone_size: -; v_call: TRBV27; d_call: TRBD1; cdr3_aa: CASSFRDRGYGYTF; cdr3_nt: TGTGCCAGCAGTTTTAGGGACAGGGGCTATGGCTACACCTTC
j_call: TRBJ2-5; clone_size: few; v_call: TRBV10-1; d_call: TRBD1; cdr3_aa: CASSSQGAQQETQYF; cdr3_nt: TGCGCCAGCAGTTCCCAGGGGGCTCAGCAAGAGACCCAGTACTTC
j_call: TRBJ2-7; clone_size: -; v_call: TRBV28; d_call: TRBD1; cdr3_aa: CASAGTGHGEQYF; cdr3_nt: TGTGCCAGTGCCGGGACAGGGCACGGCGAGCAGTACTTC
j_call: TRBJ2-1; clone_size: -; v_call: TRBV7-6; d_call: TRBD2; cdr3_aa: CASSPSGRARDEQFF; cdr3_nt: TGTGCCAGCAGCCCGAGCGGGAGGGCCAGGGATGAGCAGTTCTTC
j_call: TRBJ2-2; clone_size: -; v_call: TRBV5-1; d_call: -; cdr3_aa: CASSYLQGPNTGELFF; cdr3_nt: TGCGCCAGCAGCTACTTGCAGGGGCCGAACACCGGGGAGCTGTTTTTT
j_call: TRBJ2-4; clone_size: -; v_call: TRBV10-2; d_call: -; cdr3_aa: CASSEQLDLAKNIQYF; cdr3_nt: TGCGCCAGCAGTGAGCAGCTGGACCTAGCCAAAAACATTCAGTACTTC
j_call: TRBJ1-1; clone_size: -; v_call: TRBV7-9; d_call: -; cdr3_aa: CASSFGSGTGTEAFF; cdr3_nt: TGTGCCAGCAGCTTCGGTTCTGGTACGGGGACTGAAGCTTTCTTT
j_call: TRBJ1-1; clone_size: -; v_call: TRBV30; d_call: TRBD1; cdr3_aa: CAWSVLRQGSTEAFF; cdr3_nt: TGTGCCTGGAGTGTACTAAGACAGGGTAGCACTGAAGCTTTCTTT
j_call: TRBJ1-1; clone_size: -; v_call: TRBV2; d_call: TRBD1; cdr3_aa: CASKGQGNTEAFF; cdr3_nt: TGTGCCAGCAAGGGACAGGGGAACACTGAAGCTTTCTTT
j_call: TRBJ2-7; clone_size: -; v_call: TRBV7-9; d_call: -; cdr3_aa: CASSGRDSTYEQYF; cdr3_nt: TGTGCCAGCAGCGGGAGGGACAGTACCTACGAGCAGTACTTC
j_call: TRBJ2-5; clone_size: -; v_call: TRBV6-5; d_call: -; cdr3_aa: CASSLTGYQETQYF; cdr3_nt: TGTGCCAGCAGTCTCACAGGTTACCAAGAGACCCAGTACTTC
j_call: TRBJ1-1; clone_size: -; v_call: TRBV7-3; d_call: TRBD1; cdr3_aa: CASSPSRGRRTEAFF; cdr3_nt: TGTGCCAGCAGCCCGTCCAGGGGGCGCAGGACTGAAGCTTTCTTT
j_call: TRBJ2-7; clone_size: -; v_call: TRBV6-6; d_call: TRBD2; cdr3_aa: CASSPSKTSGSYEQYF; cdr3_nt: TGTGCCAGCAGCCCTTCTAAGACTAGCGGATCCTACGAGCAGTACTTC
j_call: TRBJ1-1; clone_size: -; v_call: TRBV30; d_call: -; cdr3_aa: CGGIVNTEAFF; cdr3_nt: TGTGGGGGGATTGTGAACACTGAAGCTTTCTTT
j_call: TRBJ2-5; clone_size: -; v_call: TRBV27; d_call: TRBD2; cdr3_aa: CASSSPGLAGERKTQYF; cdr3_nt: TGTGCCAGCAGTTCACCAGGACTAGCGGGAGAAAGGAAGACCCAGTACTTC
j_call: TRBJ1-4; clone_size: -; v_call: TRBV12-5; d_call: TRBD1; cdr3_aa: CASGSGQMSEKLFF; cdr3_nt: TGTGCTAGTGGTTCGGGACAGATGAGTGAAAAACTGTTTTTT
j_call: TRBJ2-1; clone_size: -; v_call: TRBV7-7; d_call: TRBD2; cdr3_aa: CASSLGLADYNEQFF; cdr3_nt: TGTGCCAGCAGCTTAGGACTAGCGGATTACAATGAGCAGTTCTTC
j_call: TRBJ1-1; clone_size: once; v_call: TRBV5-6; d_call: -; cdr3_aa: CASSLLVGAILNTEAFF; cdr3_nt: TGTGCCAGCAGCTTACTTGTAGGGGCCATCTTGAACACTGAAGCTTTCTTT